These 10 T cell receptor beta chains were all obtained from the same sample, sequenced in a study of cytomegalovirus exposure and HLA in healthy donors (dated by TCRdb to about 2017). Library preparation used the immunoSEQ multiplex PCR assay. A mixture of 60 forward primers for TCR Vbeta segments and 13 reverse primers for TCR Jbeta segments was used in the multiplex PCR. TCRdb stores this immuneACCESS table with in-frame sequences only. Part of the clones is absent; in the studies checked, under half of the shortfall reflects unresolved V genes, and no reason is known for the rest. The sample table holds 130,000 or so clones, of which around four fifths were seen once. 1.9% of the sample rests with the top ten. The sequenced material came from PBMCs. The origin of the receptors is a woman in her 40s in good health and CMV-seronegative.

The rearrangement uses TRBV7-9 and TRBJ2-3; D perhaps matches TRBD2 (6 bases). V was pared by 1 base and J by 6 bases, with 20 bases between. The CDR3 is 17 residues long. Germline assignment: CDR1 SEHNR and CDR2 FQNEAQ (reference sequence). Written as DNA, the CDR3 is TGTGCCAGCAGCTTAGGGCCGCCGCGGGATGTGTCGGATACGCAGTATTTT. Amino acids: CASSLGPPRDVSDTQYF.

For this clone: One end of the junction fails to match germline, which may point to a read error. CDR3 amino acids: CSSSPTTAGEGGEQFF. CDR3 DNA: TGTTCCAGCAGCCCAACGACAGCGGGAGAGGGCGGTGAGCAGTTCTTC. This chain connects TRBV7-9 to TRBJ2-1; 8 bases fit TRBD2. Looked up from germline, CDR1 is SEHNR and CDR2 is FQNEAQ (reference sequence). This CDR3 region has 16 residues.

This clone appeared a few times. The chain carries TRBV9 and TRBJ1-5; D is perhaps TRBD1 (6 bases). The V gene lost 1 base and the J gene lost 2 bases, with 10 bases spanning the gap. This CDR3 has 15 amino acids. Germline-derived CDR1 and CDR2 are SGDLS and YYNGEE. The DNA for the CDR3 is TGTGCCAGCAGCGTAAACGACAGGCGCAATCAGCCCCAGCATTTT. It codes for CASSVNDRRNQPQHF.

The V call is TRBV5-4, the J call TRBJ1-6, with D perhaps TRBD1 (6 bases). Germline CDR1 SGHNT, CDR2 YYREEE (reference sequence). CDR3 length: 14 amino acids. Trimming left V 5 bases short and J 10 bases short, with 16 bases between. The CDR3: CASSWAGEYSPLHF. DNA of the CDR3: TGTGCCAGCAGTTGGGCAGGGGAGTACTCACCCCTCCACTTT. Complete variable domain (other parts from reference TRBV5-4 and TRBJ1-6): ETGVTQSPTHLIKTRGQQVTLRCSSQSGHNTVSWYQQALGQGPQFIFQYYREEENGRGNFPPRFSGLQFPNYSSELNVNALELDDSALYLCASSWAGEYSPLHFGNGTRLTVT.

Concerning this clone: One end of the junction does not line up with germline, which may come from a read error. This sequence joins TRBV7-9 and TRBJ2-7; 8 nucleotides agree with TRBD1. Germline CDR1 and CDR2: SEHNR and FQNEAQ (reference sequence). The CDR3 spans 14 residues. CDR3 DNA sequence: TGTTCCAGCAGCTCACGACAGGGGCGAGGCGAGCAGTACTTC. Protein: CSSSSRQGRGEQYF.

CDR3 residues: CASSLIPPGGGYTF. The CDR3 DNA reads TGTGCCAGCAGCTTAATCCCCCCCGGGGGAGGTTACACCTTC. The chain carries TRBV7-9 and TRBJ1-2; the D gene is possibly TRBD1 (5 bases). Per germline, CDR1 SEHNR and CDR2 FQNEAQ (reference sequence). CDR3 length: 14 residues. V lost 2 bases and J 11 bases, leaving 18 bases between the germline ends.

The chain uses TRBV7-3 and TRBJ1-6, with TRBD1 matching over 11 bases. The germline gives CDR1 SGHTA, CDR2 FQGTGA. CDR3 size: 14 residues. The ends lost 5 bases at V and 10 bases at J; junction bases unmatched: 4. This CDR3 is CASSKGQGASPLHF. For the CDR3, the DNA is TGTGCCAGCAGCAAAGGACAGGGGGCATCACCCCTCCACTTT.

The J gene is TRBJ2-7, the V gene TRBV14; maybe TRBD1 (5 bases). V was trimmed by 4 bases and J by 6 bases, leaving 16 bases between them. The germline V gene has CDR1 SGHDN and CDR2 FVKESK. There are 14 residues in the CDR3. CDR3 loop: CASSPRIRASEQYF. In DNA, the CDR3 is TGTGCCAGCAGCCCTAGGATCAGGGCCTCCGAGCAGTACTTC.

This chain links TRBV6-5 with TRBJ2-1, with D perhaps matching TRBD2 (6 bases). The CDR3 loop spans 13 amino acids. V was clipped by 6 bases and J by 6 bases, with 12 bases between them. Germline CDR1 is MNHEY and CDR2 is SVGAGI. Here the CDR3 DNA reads TGTGCCAGCAGCCGAACTAGCATCAATGAGCAGTTCTTC. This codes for CASSRTSINEQFF.

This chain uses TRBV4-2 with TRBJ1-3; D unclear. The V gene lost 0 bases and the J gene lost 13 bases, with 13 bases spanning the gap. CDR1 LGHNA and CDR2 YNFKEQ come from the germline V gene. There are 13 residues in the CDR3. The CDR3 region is CASSQDHAESIYF. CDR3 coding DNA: TGTGCCAGCAGCCAAGATCATGCCGAGTCGATATATTTT.